Below, one T cell receptor (beta chain) is given with its context. These data originate in a study of T cell responses to AZD1222 COVID-19 vaccine. Assay: immunoSEQ multiplex PCR; the TCRdb copy retains only in-frame clones and omits some. In the table there are roughly 140,000 clones, around 88% of which are singletons. The V and J ends lost 5 bases and 4 bases respectively, with 12 bases between them. This CDR3 contains 13 residues. Germline CDR1 reads SGHDT; CDR2 reads YYEEEE. The sequencing used peripheral blood, collected on day 0 of AZD1222 vaccination. The V call is TRBV5-6, the J call TRBJ2-5; weak D call: TRBD2 (5 bases). This clonotype was sampled from an adult in good health. In DNA form, the CDR3 reads TGTGCCAGCAGTACCTATGAGGGAGAGACCCAGTACTTC. Amino acid sequence: CASSTYEGETQYF.